This TCR beta chain was retrieved from a study of beta chain features in type 1 diabetes. Study observations and caveats: Patients with type 1 diabetes carried fewer insertions and had more deletions at their VDJ junctions. Sampled from patients, naive, central memory and Treg TCRB repertoires appeared more similar than those sampled from healthy donors. It was possible that PCR favored shorter templates, equally so in patients and controls.

Germline-derived CDR1 and CDR2 are SNHLY and FYNNEI. CDR3 length: 15 amino acids. The V and J ends lost 3 bases and 3 bases respectively, with 12 bases between them. Concerning this clone itself: Its antigen is undetermined.

Expressed TCRB transcripts got sequenced, as all isolated RNA was reverse transcribed. It was found that naive, central memory and regulatory T cell samples averaged about 4 million reads. Libraries were prepared by immunoSEQ multiplex PCR; TCRdb keeps only in-frame clonotypes and omits some of them. This sample yields hundreds of thousands of clones, of which around 15% are seen a single time; about 0.097% belongs to the top ten. This chain links TRBV2 with TRBJ1-5; D gene uncertain. Material: naive CD4+ T cells from blood. This receptor was identified in a man aged 18 to 35 in good health. CDR3 loop: CASSEMGRDNQPQHF. The CDR3 region has the DNA TGTGCCAGCAGTGAGATGGGGAGAGACAATCAGCCCCAGCATTTT.